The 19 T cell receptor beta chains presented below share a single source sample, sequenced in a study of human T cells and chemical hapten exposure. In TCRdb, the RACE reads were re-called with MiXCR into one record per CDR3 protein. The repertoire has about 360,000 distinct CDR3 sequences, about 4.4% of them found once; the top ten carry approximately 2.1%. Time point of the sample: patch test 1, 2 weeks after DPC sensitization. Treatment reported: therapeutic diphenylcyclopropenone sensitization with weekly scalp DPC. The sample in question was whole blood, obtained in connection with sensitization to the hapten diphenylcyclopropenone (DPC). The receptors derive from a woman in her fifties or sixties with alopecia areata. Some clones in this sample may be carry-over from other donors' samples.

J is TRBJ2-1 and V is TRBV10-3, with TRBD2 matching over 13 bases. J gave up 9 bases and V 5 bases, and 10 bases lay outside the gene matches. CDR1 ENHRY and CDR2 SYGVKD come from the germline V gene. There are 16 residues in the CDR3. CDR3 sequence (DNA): TGTGCCATCAGTCCCGCGGGGACTAGCGGGGCGTCTGAGCAGTTCTTC. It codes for CAISPAGTSGASEQFF.

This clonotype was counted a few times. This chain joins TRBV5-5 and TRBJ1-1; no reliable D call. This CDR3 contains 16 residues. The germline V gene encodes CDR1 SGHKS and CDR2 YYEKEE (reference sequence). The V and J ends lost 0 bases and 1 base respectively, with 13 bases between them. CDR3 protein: CASSLELTASNTEAFF. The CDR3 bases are TGTGCCAGCAGCTTGGAGCTGACCGCCTCGAACACTGAAGCTTTCTTT.

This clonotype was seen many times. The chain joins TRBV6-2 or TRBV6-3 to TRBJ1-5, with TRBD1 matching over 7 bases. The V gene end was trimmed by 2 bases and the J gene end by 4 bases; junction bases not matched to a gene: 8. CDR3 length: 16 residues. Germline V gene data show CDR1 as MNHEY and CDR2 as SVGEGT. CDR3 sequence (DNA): TGTGCCAGCAGTTACGTCAGGGGGGTTTTTAATCAGCCCCAGCATTTT. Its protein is CASSYVRGVFNQPQHF.

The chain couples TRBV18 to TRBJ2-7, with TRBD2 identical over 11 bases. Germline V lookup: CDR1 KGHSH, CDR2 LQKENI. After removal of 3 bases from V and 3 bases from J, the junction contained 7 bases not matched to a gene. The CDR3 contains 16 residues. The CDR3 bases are TGTGCCAGCTCACCGACGTCTAGCGGGGGGTACTACGAGCAGTACTTC. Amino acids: CASSPTSSGGYYEQYF.

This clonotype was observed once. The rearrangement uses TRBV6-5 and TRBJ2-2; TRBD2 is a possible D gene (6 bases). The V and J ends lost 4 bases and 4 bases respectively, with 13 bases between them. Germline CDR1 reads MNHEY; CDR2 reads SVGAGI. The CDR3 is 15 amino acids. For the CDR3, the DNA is TGTGCCAGCAGTTTTCGGAGGGCCGGCACCGGGGAGCTGTTTTTT. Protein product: CASSFRRAGTGELFF.

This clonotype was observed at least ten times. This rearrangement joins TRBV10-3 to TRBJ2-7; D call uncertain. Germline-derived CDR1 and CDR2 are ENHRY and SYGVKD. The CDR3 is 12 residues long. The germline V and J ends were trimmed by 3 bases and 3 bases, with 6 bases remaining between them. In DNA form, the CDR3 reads TGTGCCATCAGTGACGGCTACTACGAGCAGTACTTC. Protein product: CAISDGYYEQYF.

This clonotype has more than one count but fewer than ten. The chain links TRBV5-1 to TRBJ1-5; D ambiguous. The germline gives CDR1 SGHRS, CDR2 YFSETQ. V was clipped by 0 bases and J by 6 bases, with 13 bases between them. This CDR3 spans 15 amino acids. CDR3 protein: CASSLGPAAGQPQHF. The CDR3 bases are TGCGCCAGCAGCTTGGGCCCGGCGGCGGGTCAGCCCCAGCATTTT.

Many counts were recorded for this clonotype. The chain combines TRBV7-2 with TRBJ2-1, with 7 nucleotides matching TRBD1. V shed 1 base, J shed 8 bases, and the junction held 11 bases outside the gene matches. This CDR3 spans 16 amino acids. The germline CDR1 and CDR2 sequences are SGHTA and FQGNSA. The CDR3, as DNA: TGTGCCAGCAGCTTAGTAGTCGGCAGGGGGAACTATGAGCAGTTCTTC. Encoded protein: CASSLVVGRGNYEQFF.

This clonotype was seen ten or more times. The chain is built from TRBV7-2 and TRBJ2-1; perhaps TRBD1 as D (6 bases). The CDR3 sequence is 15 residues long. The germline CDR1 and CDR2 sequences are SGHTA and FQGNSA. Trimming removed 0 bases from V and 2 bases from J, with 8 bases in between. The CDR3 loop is CASSLARGTYNEQFF. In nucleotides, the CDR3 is TGTGCCAGCAGCTTAGCCAGGGGTACCTACAATGAGCAGTTCTTC.

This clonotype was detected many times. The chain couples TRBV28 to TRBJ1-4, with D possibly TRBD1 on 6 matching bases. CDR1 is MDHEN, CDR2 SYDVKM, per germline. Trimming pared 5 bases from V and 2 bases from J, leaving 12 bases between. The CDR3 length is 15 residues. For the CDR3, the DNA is TGTGCCAGCAGTCTGCCAGGGGCGACTAATGAAAAACTGTTTTTT. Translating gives CASSLPGATNEKLFF. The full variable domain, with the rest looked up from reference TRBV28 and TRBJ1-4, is DVKVTQSSRYLVKRTGEKVFLECVQDMDHENMFWYRQDPGLGLRLIYFSYDVKMKEKGDIPEGYSVSREKKERFSLILESASTNQTSMYLCASSLPGATNEKLFFGSGTQLSVL.

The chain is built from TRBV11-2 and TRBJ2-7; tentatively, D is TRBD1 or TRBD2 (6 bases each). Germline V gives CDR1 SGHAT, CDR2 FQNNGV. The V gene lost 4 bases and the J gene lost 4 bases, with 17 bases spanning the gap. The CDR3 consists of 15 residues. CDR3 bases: TGTGCCAGCAGCTCGGGGGCAGGGACCTCTTACGAGCAGTACTTC. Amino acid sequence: CASSSGAGTSYEQYF.

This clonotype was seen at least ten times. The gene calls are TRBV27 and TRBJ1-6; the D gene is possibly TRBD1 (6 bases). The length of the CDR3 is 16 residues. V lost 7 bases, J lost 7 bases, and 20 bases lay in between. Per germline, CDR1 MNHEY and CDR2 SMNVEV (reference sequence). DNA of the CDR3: TGTGCCAGCAATCGGAATCGCGGGGGCAGAAATTCACCCCTCCACTTT. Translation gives CASNRNRGGRNSPLHF.

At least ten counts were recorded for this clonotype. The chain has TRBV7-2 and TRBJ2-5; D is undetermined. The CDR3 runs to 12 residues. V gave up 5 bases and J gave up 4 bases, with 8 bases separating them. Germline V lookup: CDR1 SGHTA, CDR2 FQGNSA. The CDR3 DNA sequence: TGTGCCAGCAGCCCCACTTCAGAGACCCAGTACTTC. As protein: CASSPTSETQYF.

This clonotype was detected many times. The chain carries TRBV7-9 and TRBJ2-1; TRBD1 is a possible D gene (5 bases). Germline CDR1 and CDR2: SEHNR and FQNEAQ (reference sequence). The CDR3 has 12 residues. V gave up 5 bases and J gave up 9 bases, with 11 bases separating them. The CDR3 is CASSLTEGEQFF. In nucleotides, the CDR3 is TGTGCCAGCAGCCTGACAGAAGGTGAGCAGTTCTTC.

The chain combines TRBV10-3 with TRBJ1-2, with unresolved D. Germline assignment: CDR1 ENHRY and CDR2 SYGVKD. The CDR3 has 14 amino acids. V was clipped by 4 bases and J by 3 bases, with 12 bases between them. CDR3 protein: CAISAGRGDYGYTF. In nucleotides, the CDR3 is TGTGCCATCAGTGCGGGGAGAGGAGACTATGGCTACACCTTC.

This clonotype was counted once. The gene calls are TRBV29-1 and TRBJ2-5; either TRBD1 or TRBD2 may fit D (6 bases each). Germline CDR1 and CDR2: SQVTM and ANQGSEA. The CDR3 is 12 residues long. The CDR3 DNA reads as TGCGGCGCGGGAACCAGGGGAGAGACCCAGTACTTC. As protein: CGAGTRGETQYF.

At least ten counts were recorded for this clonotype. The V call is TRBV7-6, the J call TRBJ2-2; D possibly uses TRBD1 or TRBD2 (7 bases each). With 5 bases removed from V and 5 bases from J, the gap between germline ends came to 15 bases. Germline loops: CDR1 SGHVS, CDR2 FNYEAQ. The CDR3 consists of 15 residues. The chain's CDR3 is CASSPPRGGTGELFF. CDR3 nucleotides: TGTGCCAGCAGCCCTCCCAGGGGGGGGACCGGGGAGCTGTTTTTT.

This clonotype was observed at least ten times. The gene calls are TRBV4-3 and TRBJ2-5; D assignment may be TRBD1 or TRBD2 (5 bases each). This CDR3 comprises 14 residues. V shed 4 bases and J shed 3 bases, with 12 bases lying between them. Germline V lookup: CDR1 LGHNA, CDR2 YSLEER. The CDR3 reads CASSPGPNKETQYF. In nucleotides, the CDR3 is TGCGCCAGCAGCCCGGGACCGAATAAAGAGACCCAGTACTTC.

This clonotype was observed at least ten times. CDR3 bases: TGCGCCAGCAGTGAAGGGCTAGCGGGAGGGGTTGAGCAGTTCTTC. Its protein product is CASSEGLAGGVEQFF. This chain joins TRBV10-2 and TRBJ2-1; 12 nucleotides match TRBD2. This CDR3 has 15 residues. Losses at the gene ends were 3 bases for V and 9 bases for J; bases not matched to a gene: 6. Per the germline V gene, CDR1 is WSHSY and CDR2 is SAAADI.